The rows below give T cell receptor beta chains drawn from one sample of a study of regulatory T cells in long-lasting Graves disease. In TCRdb, the multiplex PCR reads were re-called with MiXCR into one record per CDR3 protein. The table has some 320,000 distinct CDR3 sequences, 15% to 20% seen once; the top ten hold about 39%. Sequencing used peripheral blood mononuclear cells (PBMCs), obtained at new diagnosis, from a patient treated with antithyroid drugs. Source of these receptors: a female donor with Graves disease. The CDR3 runs from the conserved cysteine through the conserved F or W. A D gene is named only where the DNA matches it firmly. Part of the rows lack a size; the others show once, few, many or a class for expanded clones.

V,length,size,J,D,CDR3,DNA
TRBV28,16,few,TRBJ2-6,TRBD1,CASAGTGGSVANVLTF,TGTGCCAGCGCCGGGACAGGGGGGTCTGTGGCCAACGTCCTGACTTTC
TRBV30,12,NA,TRBJ2-7,NA,CAWSTGHYEQYF,TGTGCCTGGTCGACAGGACACTACGAGCAGTACTTC
TRBV5-1,17,NA,TRBJ2-2,TRBD2,CASSLASRLAGSGELFF,TGCGCCAGCAGCTTGGCGTCGCGACTAGCGGGATCCGGGGAGCTGTTTTTT
TRBV28,16,many,TRBJ1-5,NA,CASRDRGMRSNQPQHF,TGTGCCAGCAGGGATAGGGGGATGCGGAGCAATCAGCCCCAGCATTTT
TRBV12-3/TRBV12-4,15,NA,TRBJ2-1,NA,CASSRTPGGPNEQFF,TGTGCCAGCAGTAGGACTCCCGGGGGCCCCAATGAGCAGTTCTTC
TRBV3-1,13,many,TRBJ2-3,NA,CASSRGLPSEPYF,TGTGCCAGCAGCCGAGGTTTACCCTCCGAGCCGTATTTT
TRBV19,14,few,TRBJ2-2,NA,CASSMDQEAGELFF,TGTGCCAGTAGTATGGATCAGGAGGCCGGGGAGCTGTTTTTT
TRBV7-9,12,many,TRBJ1-1,NA,CASSLLLGEAFF,TGTGCCAGCAGCTTATTGCTGGGTGAAGCTTTCTTT
TRBV5-8,16,few,TRBJ2-7,TRBD1,CASSDTGTAISYEQYF,TGTGCCAGCAGCGATACCGGGACAGCCATCTCCTACGAGCAGTACTTC
TRBV3-1,16,NA,TRBJ2-1,NA,CASSHHGPGRGNEQFF,TGTGCCAGCAGCCATCACGGCCCAGGGAGAGGCAATGAGCAGTTCTTC
TRBV12-3/TRBV12-4,14,many,TRBJ2-7,NA,CASSWRADSYEQYF,TGTGCCAGCTCGTGGAGGGCAGATTCCTACGAGCAGTACTTC
TRBV30,12,NA,TRBJ2-1,NA,CAWRGNYNEQFF,TGTGCTTGGAGGGGGAACTACAATGAGCAGTTCTTC
TRBV6-1,14,NA,TRBJ2-2,TRBD1,CASMWDRGTGELFF,TGTGCCAGCATGTGGGACAGGGGCACCGGGGAGCTGTTTTTT
TRBV6-1,14,many,TRBJ2-7,NA,CASSEAKTVYEQYF,TGTGCCAGCAGTGAAGCAAAGACGGTCTACGAGCAGTACTTC
TRBV6-2/TRBV6-3,15,many,TRBJ2-1,TRBD2,CASKGLAGGPDEQFF,TGTGCCAGCAAGGGACTAGCGGGAGGACCCGATGAGCAGTTCTTC
TRBV12-3/TRBV12-4,16,NA,TRBJ2-2,NA,CASSLLGGTDTGELFF,TGTGCCAGCAGTTTATTAGGGGGTACGGACACCGGGGAGCTGTTTTTT
TRBV28,15,few,TRBJ1-5,NA,CASSPVGGSRQPQHF,TGTGCCAGCAGCCCCGTAGGGGGATCGCGTCAGCCCCAGCATTTT
TRBV6-1,15,few,TRBJ1-4,TRBD1,CASSTGGQASEKLFF,TGTGCCAGCAGCACCGGGGGACAGGCGTCGGAAAAACTGTTTTTT
TRBV2,15,many,TRBJ2-2,NA,CASSVEQSNTGELFF,TGTGCCAGCAGTGTGGAACAGTCGAACACCGGGGAGCTGTTTTTT
TRBV24-1,15,many,TRBJ1-2,TRBD1,CATSDYRGGIVGYTF,TGTGCCACCAGTGATTACAGGGGAGGAATCGTTGGCTACACCTTC
TRBV18,15,NA,TRBJ2-7,TRBD1,CASSPQGGTAYEQYF,TGTGCCAGCTCCCCACAGGGGGGAACAGCTTACGAGCAGTACTTC
TRBV11-3,15,many,TRBJ1-4,TRBD1,CASGTSGQGVGKLFF,TGTGCCAGCGGAACTTCTGGACAGGGTGTTGGAAAACTGTTTTTT